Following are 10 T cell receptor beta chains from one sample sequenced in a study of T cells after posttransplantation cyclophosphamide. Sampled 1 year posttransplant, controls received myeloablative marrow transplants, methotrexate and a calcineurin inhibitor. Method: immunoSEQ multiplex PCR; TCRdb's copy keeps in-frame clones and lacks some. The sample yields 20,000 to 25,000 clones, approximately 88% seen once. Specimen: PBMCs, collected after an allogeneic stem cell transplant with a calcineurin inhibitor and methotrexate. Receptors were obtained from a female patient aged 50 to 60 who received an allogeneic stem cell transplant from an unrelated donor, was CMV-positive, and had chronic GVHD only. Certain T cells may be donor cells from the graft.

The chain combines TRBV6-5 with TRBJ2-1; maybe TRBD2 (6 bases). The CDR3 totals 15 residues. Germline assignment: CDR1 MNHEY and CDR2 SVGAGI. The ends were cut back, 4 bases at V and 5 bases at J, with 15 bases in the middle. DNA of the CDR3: TGTGCCAGCAGTTTCGGGGGAGGAAAAAACAATGAGCAGTTCTTC. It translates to CASSFGGGKNNEQFF.

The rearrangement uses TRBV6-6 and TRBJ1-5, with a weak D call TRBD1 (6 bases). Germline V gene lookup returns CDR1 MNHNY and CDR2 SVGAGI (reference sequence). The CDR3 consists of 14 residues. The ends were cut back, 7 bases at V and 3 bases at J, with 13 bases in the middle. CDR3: CASTTGQYNQPQHF. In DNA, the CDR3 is TGTGCCAGCACCACTGGACAGTACAATCAGCCCCAGCATTTT.

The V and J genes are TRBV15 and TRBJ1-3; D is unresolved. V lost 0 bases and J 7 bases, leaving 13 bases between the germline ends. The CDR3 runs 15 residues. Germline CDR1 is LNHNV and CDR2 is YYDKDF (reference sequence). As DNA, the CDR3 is TGTGCCACCAGCAGAGATCGCGGCCTTGGGAACACCATATATTTT. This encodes CATSRDRGLGNTIYF. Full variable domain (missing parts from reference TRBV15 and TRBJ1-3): DAMVIQNPRYQVTQFGKPVTLSCSQTLNHNVMYWYQQKSSQAPKLLFHYYDKDFNNEADTPDNFQSRRPNTSFCFLDIRSPGLGDTAMYLCATSRDRGLGNTIYFGEGSWLTVV.

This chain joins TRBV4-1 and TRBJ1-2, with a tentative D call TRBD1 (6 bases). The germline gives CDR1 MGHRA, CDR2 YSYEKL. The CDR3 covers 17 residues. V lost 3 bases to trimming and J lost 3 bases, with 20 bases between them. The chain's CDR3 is CASSHLGGRGEDYGYTF. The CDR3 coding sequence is TGCGCCAGCAGCCACCTCGGGGGGCGGGGGGAAGACTATGGCTACACCTTC.

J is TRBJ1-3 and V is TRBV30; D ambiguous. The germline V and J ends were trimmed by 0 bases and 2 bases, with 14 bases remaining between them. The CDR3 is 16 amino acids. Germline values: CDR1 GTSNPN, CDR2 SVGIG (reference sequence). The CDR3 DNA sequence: TGTGCCTGGAGTGTACTTCTACGACAAACTGGAAACACCATATATTTT. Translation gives CAWSVLLRQTGNTIYF.

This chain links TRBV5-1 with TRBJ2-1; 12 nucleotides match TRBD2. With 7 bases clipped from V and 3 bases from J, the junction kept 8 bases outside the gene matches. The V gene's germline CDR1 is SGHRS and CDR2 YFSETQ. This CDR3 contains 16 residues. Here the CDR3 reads CASRGLAGKNYNEQFF. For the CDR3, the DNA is TGCGCCAGCCGAGGACTAGCGGGAAAAAACTACAATGAGCAGTTCTTC.

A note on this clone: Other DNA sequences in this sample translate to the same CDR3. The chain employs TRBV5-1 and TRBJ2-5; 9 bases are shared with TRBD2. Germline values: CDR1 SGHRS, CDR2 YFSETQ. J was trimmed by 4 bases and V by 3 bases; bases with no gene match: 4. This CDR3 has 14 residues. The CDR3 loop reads CASSSGLAGETQYF. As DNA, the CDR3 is TGCGCCAGCAGCTCGGGACTAGCTGGAGAGACCCAGTACTTC.

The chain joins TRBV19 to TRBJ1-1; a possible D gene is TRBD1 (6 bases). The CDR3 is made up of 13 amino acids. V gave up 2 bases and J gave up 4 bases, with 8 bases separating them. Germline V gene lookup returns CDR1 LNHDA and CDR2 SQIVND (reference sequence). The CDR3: CASSIQGRTEAFF. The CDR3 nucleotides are TGTGCCAGTAGTATACAGGGGCGCACTGAAGCTTTCTTT.

Here the CDR3 DNA reads TGTGCCAGCAGTGGACGAGTCGGGAGCGCAGATACGCAGTATTTT. Its translation: CASSGRVGSADTQYF. This sequence joins TRBV2 and TRBJ2-3; maybe TRBD2 (6 bases). CDR1 and CDR2 (germline): SNHLY, FYNNEI. V lost 4 bases and J 4 bases, leaving 15 bases between the germline ends. CDR3 size: 15 residues.

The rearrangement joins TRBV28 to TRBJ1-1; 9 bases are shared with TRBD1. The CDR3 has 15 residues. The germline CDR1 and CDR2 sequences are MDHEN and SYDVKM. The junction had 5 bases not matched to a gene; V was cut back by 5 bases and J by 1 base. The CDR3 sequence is CASSKTGGWNTEAFF. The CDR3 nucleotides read TGTGCCAGCAGTAAGACAGGGGGTTGGAACACTGAAGCTTTCTTT.